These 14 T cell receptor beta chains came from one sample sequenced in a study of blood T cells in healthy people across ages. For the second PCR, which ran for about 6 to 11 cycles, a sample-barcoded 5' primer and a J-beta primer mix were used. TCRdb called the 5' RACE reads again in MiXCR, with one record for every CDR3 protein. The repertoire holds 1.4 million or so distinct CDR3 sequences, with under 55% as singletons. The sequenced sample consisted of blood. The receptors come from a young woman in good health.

The CDR3 is CASSWGREYNTEAFF. DNA of the CDR3: TGCGCCAGCAGCTGGGGGAGGGAGTACAACACTGAAGCTTTCTTT. The rearrangement uses TRBV5-1 and TRBJ1-1; perhaps TRBD1 as D (5 bases). Germline-derived CDR1 and CDR2 are SGHRS and YFSETQ. This CDR3 region has 15 residues. The germline V and J ends were trimmed by 3 bases and 2 bases, with 14 bases remaining between them.

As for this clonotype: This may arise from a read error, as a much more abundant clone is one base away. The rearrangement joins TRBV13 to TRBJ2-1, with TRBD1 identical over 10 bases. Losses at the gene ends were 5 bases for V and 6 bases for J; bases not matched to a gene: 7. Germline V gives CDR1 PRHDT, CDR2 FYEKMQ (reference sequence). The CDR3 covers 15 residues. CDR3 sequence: CASSHGTGVFNEQFF. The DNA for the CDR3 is TGTGCCAGCAGCCACGGGACAGGGGTTTTCAATGAGCAGTTCTTC.

The CDR3 region has the DNA TGCGCCAGCAGCTGTAATGACAGGGTCGTTCCCTACGAGCAGTACTTC. It translates to CASSCNDRVVPYEQYF. V is TRBV4-3 and J is TRBJ2-5; the match to TRBD1 covers 7 bases. Judging by the DNA end, TRBJ2-7 fits better; the J call may be wrong. CDR1 LGHNA and CDR2 YSLEER come from the germline V gene. The CDR3 loop spans 16 amino acids.

CDR3: CASSSPQGRKNEQYF. In nucleotides, the CDR3 is TGTGCCAGCAGCTCCCCCCAGGGGAGGAAGAACGAGCAGTACTTC. The chain uses TRBV5-6 and TRBJ2-7; the D gene could be TRBD1 or TRBD2 (6 bases each). From germline, CDR1 is SGHDT and CDR2 YYEEEE. CDR3 size: 15 residues. V shed 3 bases and J shed 5 bases, with 18 bases lying between them.

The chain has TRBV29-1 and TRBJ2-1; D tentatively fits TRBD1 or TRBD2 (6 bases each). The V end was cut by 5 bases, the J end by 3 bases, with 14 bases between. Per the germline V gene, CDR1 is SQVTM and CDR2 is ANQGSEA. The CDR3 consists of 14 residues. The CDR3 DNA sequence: TGCAGCGTTATTCGGGGGCCTTACTACAATGAGCAGTTCTTC. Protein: CSVIRGPYYNEQFF.

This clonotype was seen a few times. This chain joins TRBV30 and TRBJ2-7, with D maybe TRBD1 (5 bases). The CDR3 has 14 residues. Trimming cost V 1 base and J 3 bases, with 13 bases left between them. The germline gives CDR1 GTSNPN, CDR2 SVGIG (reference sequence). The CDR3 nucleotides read TGTGCCTGGAGTGCAATGGGGCCCTACTACGAGCAGTACTTC. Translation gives CAWSAMGPYYEQYF.

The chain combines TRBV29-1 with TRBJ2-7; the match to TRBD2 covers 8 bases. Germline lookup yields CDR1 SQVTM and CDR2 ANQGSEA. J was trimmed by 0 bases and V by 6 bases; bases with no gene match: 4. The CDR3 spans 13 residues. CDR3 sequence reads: CSVQRGNSYEQYF. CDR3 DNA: TGCAGCGTCCAGCGGGGGAACTCCTACGAGCAGTACTTC.

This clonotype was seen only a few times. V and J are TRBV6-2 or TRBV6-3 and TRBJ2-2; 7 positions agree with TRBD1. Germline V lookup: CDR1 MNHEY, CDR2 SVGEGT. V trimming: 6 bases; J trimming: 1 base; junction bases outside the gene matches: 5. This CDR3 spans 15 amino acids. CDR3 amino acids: CASRPTGRNTGELFF. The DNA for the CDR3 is TGTGCCAGCAGGCCGACAGGGAGGAACACCGGGGAGCTGTTTTTT.

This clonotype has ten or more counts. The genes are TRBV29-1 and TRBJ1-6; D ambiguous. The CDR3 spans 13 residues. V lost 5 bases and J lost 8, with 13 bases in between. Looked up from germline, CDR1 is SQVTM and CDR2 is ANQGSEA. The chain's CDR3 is CSVTATLDSPLHF. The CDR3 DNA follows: TGCAGCGTTACAGCCACCCTGGATTCACCCCTCCACTTT.

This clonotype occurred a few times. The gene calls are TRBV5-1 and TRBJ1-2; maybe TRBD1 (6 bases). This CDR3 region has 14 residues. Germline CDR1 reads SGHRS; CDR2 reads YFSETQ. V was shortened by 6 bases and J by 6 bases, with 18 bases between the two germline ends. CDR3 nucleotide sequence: TGCGCCAGCACGCGGACAGCGAGAGAAGATGGCTACACCTTC. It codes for CASTRTAREDGYTF.

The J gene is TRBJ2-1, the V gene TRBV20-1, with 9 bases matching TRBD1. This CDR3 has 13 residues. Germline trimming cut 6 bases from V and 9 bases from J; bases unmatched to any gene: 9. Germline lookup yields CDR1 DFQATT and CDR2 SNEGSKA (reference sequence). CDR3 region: CSASGTGNSEQFF. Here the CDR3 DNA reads TGCAGTGCCTCCGGGACAGGGAATAGTGAGCAGTTCTTC.

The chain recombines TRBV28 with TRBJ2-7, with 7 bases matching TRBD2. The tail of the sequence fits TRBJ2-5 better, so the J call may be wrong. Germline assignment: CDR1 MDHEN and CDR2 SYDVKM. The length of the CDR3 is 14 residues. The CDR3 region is CASSESGIEGTQYF. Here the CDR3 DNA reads TGTGCCAGCAGTGAAAGCGGGATCGAAGGGACCCAGTACTTC.

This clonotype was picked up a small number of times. The CDR3 region has the DNA TGTGCCAGCAGTGAACCGCGGGGGAGCTCCTACAATGAGCAGTTCTTC. This translates into CASSEPRGSSYNEQFF. The V and J genes are TRBV6-1 and TRBJ2-1, with 7 bases identical to TRBD2. Trimming took 2 bases from V and 0 from J; bases not matched to a gene: 4. Germline V gene lookup returns CDR1 MNHNS and CDR2 SASEGT. CDR3 length: 16 amino acids.

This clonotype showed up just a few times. The CDR3 sequence is CSVTPGLGYNEQFF. CDR3 in DNA: TGCAGCGTTACACCGGGACTAGGTTACAATGAGCAGTTCTTC. The chain recombines TRBV29-1 with TRBJ2-1; 8 bases line up with TRBD2. J gave up 4 bases and V 5 bases, and 7 bases lay outside the gene matches. From germline, CDR1 is SQVTM and CDR2 ANQGSEA. The CDR3 runs 14 residues.